This passage covers 23 T cell receptor beta chains from one sample sequenced in a study of blood T cell repertoires in COVID-19. Assay: immunoSEQ multiplex PCR; the TCRdb copy retains only in-frame clones and omits some. The sample lists over 250,000 clones, roughly 85% occurring once. The material sequenced was peripheral blood. Source of these receptors: a man aged 45 to 65 with active or convalescent COVID-19.

This chain uses TRBV29-1 with TRBJ1-1, with D possibly being TRBD1 (5 bases). The CDR3 sequence is 13 residues long. From germline, CDR1 is SQVTM and CDR2 ANQGSEA. Trimming removed 4 bases from V and 1 base from J, with 10 bases in between. In DNA, the CDR3 is TGCAGCGTTGTACGGGACTGGAACACTGAAGCTTTCTTT. Translation gives CSVVRDWNTEAFF.

The CDR3 sequence is CASSQEQQGAWTGELFF. The CDR3 coding sequence is TGCGCCAGCAGCCAAGAGCAACAGGGGGCGTGGACCGGGGAGCTGTTTTTT. The chain uses TRBV4-3 and TRBJ2-2; 9 positions agree with TRBD1. Germline-derived CDR1 and CDR2 are LGHNA and YSLEER. The V segment lost 0 bases and the J segment 5 bases; nucleotides outside the gene matches: 7. This CDR3 contains 17 residues.

This chain connects TRBV7-2 to TRBJ1-6; the D is unclear. Trimming removed 1 base from V and 7 bases from J, with 14 bases in between. Looked up from germline, CDR1 is SGHTA and CDR2 is FQGNSA. The CDR3 covers 16 residues. For the CDR3, the DNA is TGTGCCAGCAGCTTAGGTCTGGGTTCGGGAAATTCACCCCTCCACTTT. The encoded protein is CASSLGLGSGNSPLHF.

The gene calls are TRBV9 and TRBJ1-3, with D possibly TRBD1 on 6 matching bases. The CDR3 length is 16 residues. Deletions cut 3 bases from V and 3 bases from J, with 16 bases between. Germline CDR1 reads SGDLS; CDR2 reads YYNGEE. Here the CDR3 reads CASSAGQPYNGNTIYF. The CDR3 coding sequence is TGTGCCAGCAGCGCTGGACAGCCCTATAATGGAAACACCATATATTTT.

This clone has more than one count but fewer than ten. The chain has TRBV27 and TRBJ1-1; D not resolved. This CDR3 is built from 14 residues. In germline, CDR1 is MNHEY, CDR2 SMNVEV (reference sequence). Trimming shortened V by 2 bases and J by 4 bases, and 11 bases separated the two germline ends. In DNA, the CDR3 is TGTGCCAGCAGTTTAGGCGCAGGCCTCACTGAAGCTTTCTTT. Its protein is CASSLGAGLTEAFF.

This clone occurred once. The V call is TRBV14, the J call TRBJ2-7; unclear D gene. With 1 base removed from V and 1 base from J, the gap between germline ends came to 11 bases. Germline assignment: CDR1 SGHDN and CDR2 FVKESK. CDR3 length: 15 residues. The CDR3: CASSQGWSRSYEQYF. CDR3 in DNA: TGTGCCAGCAGCCAAGGCTGGTCCAGGTCCTACGAGCAGTACTTC.

This rearrangement joins TRBV7-2 to TRBJ2-2, with 8 bases that match TRBD2. Germline V gene sequence: CDR1 SGHTA, CDR2 FQGNSA. The trim removed 1 base at V and 0 bases at J, leaving 7 bases unmatched. This CDR3 region has 18 residues. CDR3 sequence: CASSLVLSGKSNTGELFF. CDR3 nucleotides: TGTGCCAGCAGCTTAGTTCTTAGCGGGAAATCGAACACCGGGGAGCTGTTTTTT. Full variable domain (rest looked up from reference TRBV7-2 and TRBJ2-2): GAGVSQSPSNKVTEKGKDVELRCDPISGHTALYWYRQSLGQGLEFLIYFQGNSAPDKSGLPSDRFSAERTGGSVSTLTIQRTQQEDSAVYLCASSLVLSGKSNTGELFFGEGSRLTVL.

The V gene is TRBV4-1, the J gene TRBJ1-1; possible D gene TRBD1, 5 bases. The V gene's germline CDR1 is MGHRA and CDR2 YSYEKL. The CDR3 length is 14 residues. V was pared by 4 bases and J by 0 bases, with 9 bases between. Here the CDR3 reads CASSPYRMNTEAFF. The CDR3 DNA sequence: TGCGCCAGCAGCCCCTACAGGATGAACACTGAAGCTTTCTTT.

This clone appeared once. The gene calls are TRBV7-9 and TRBJ1-1; D gene unclear. This CDR3 has 13 amino acids. In germline, CDR1 is SEHNR, CDR2 FQNEAQ (reference sequence). Trimming took 5 bases from V and 1 from J, leaving 8 bases between them. For the CDR3, the DNA is TGTGCCAGCAGCCCGAGGGCGAACACTGAAGCTTTCTTT. This codes for CASSPRANTEAFF.

CDR3 in amino acids: CASSLGAGSYEQYF. CDR3 coding DNA: TGTGCCAGCAGCTTGGGGGCAGGATCCTACGAGCAGTACTTC. The chain joins TRBV5-4 to TRBJ2-7; no definite D call. The germline V gene has CDR1 SGHNT and CDR2 YYREEE (reference sequence). Trimming left V 0 bases short and J 1 base short, with 8 bases between. The CDR3 loop spans 14 amino acids.

The rearrangement uses TRBV27 and TRBJ1-5; D is possibly TRBD1 (5 bases). Trimming took 4 bases from V and 8 from J, leaving 12 bases between them. The CDR3 loop spans 13 amino acids. Germline assignment: CDR1 MNHEY and CDR2 SMNVEV (reference sequence). In nucleotides, the CDR3 is TGTGCCAGCAGTTCCTTCCGGGGGGAGCCCCAGCATTTT. Translation gives CASSSFRGEPQHF.

The chain joins TRBV13 to TRBJ2-5, with 10 bases fitting TRBD2. CDR1 PRHDT and CDR2 FYEKMQ come from the germline V gene (reference sequence). J lost 4 bases, V lost 4 bases, and 6 bases had no gene match. This CDR3 has 15 amino acids. The CDR3 coding sequence is TGTGCCAGCAGCTCACCAGCGGGAGGGTCAGAGACCCAGTACTTC. Translation: CASSSPAGGSETQYF. The full variable domain, its missing parts supplied by reference TRBV13 and TRBJ2-5, is AAGVIQSPRHLIKEKRETATLKCYPIPRHDTVYWYQQGPGQDPQFLISFYEKMQSDKGSIPDRFSAQQFSDYHSELNMSSLELGDSALYFCASSSPAGGSETQYFGPGTRLLVL.

The gene calls are TRBV13 and TRBJ2-7; the match to TRBD2 covers 7 bases. The length of the CDR3 is 13 residues. Germline V gives CDR1 PRHDT, CDR2 FYEKMQ (reference sequence). With V trimmed by 1 base and J by 7 bases, 4 bases remained unmatched. The CDR3 is CASSLVGGSEQYF. The DNA for the CDR3 is TGTGCCAGCAGCTTAGTGGGGGGGTCGGAGCAGTACTTC.

This chain uses TRBV4-2 with TRBJ2-3, with 8 positions matching TRBD2. The CDR3 totals 17 residues. Germline CDR1 LGHNA, CDR2 YNFKEQ. Unmatched junction bases numbered 11, after V lost 4 bases and J lost 2 bases. CDR3 nucleotide sequence: TGTGCCAGCAGCCCACACTCTGGCGGGAGGCTCACAGATACGCAGTATTTT. Translating it yields CASSPHSGGRLTDTQYF.

The chain couples TRBV4-3 to TRBJ2-5; D possibly corresponds to TRBD2 (6 bases). Germline V gene lookup returns CDR1 LGHNA and CDR2 YSLEER. This CDR3 comprises 15 residues. The germline V and J ends were trimmed by 0 bases and 4 bases, with 12 bases remaining between them. The CDR3 is CASSQEFGDSETQYF. The CDR3 nucleotides are TGCGCCAGCAGCCAAGAATTCGGGGACTCAGAGACCCAGTACTTC.

The rearrangement links TRBV21-1 to TRBJ1-5. TRBV21-1 is noted as a pseudogene. The length of the CDR3 is 19 residues. Here the CDR3 DNA reads TGTGCCAGCAGCAAAGAGGCGATGAGGAGTCCGTATAGCAATCAGCCCCAGCATTTT. It is translated as CASSKEAMRSPYSNQPQHF.

This sequence joins TRBV7-2 and TRBJ1-6; 8 positions match TRBD1. There are 13 residues in the CDR3. Unmatched junction bases numbered 2, after V lost 5 bases and J lost 8 bases. In germline, CDR1 is SGHTA, CDR2 FQGNSA. CDR3 residues: CASSPQGDSPLHF. For the CDR3, the DNA is TGTGCCAGCAGCCCACAGGGGGATTCACCCCTCCACTTT.

The chain recombines TRBV6-1 with TRBJ2-6, with a tentative D call TRBD1 (6 bases). From germline, CDR1 is MNHNS and CDR2 SASEGT. The CDR3 contains 19 residues. Trimming took 0 bases from V and 0 from J, leaving 15 bases between them. DNA for the CDR3: TGTGCCAGCAGTGAAGCCGGCCCAGGGGCCCGCTCTGGGGCCAACGTCCTGACTTTC. This sequence encodes CASSEAGPGARSGANVLTF.

This chain connects TRBV27 to TRBJ1-5, with 12 positions matching TRBD1. J was trimmed by 6 bases and V by 6 bases; bases with no gene match: 6. Germline V CDR1 and CDR2: MNHEY, SMNVEV (reference sequence). This CDR3 has 15 amino acids. CDR3 nucleotides: TGTGCCAGCAGCCCGGGGACAGGGGGCTTTCAGCCCCAGCATTTT. As protein: CASSPGTGGFQPQHF.

The rearrangement uses TRBV29-1 and TRBJ2-1, with D possibly being TRBD1 (6 bases). V lost 4 bases and J lost 10, with 23 bases in between. Germline lookup yields CDR1 SQVTM and CDR2 ANQGSEA. CDR3 length: 15 residues. The CDR3 DNA reads as TGCAGCGTTGCTCAGGCAGGGGCCGGTCTAGGGGAGCAGTTCTTC. Encoded protein: CSVAQAGAGLGEQFF.

V gene TRBV7-2 combines with J gene TRBJ2-7; 9 nucleotides match TRBD2. From germline, CDR1 is SGHTA and CDR2 FQGNSA. The CDR3 is 17 amino acids. Trimming at V came to 5 bases and at J to 4 bases, leaving 15 bases not matched to a gene. The DNA for the CDR3 is TGTGCCAGCAGCACGAGAGGCGGGACTAGCTCATCTTACGAGCAGTACTTC. The encoded protein is CASSTRGGTSSSYEQYF.

The chain couples TRBV20-1 to TRBJ1-1, with D perhaps matching TRBD1 (5 bases). The CDR3 is 14 residues long. Trimming cost V 3 bases and J 4 bases, with 15 bases left between them. The germline gives CDR1 DFQATT, CDR2 SNEGSKA (reference sequence). This chain's CDR3 is CSASKGPRATEAFF. CDR3 DNA sequence: TGCAGTGCTAGTAAGGGGCCCCGGGCCACTGAAGCTTTCTTT.

This rearrangement joins TRBV10-3 to TRBJ1-4; the D is unclear. CDR1 is ENHRY, CDR2 SYGVKD, per germline. The CDR3 spans 13 residues. Between the trimmed V and J ends, which lost 0 bases and 11 bases, there was a span of 10 bases. CDR3 nucleotides: TGTGCCATCAGTGAGTCCCCTGAGGGTAAACTGTTTTTT. This translates into CAISESPEGKLFF.